The 7 T cell receptor beta chains below all came from one sample that was sequenced in a study of Graves' ophthalmopathy and Graves' hyperthyroidism. The TCR beta CDR3 regions underwent amplification from RNA transcripts. First-round RT-PCR employed HTBI primers, with a second-round multiplex PCR after it. TCRdb redid the calling of the multiplex PCR reads with MiXCR, one entry per CDR3 protein. The sample gives more than 300,000 distinct CDR3 sequences, roughly 17% of which show up once; around 2.4% is in the top ten. The sample comprised peripheral blood. Receptors originate from an adult woman with stable Graves' hyperthyroidism.

Ten or more counts support this clonotype. The chain recombines TRBV7-2 with TRBJ2-4; D call uncertain. V was trimmed by 1 base and J by 2 bases, leaving 9 bases between them. CDR3 size: 15 residues. In germline, CDR1 is SGHTA, CDR2 FQGNSA. CDR3 bases: TGTGCCAGCAGCTTAGTGTGGGCAACCAAAAACATTCAGTACTTC. Translated: CASSLVWATKNIQYF.

Remarks on this clonotype: With a much larger clone just one base away, this may be a read error. The CDR3 sequence is CSVDEGNTGELCF. As DNA, the CDR3 is TGCAGCGTTGATGAAGGGAACACCGGGGAGCTGTGTTTT. This chain uses TRBV29-1 with TRBJ2-2; D might be TRBD2 (5 bases). The CDR3 sequence is 13 residues long. Germline CDR1 is SQVTM and CDR2 is ANQGSEA.

The chain combines TRBV12-3 or TRBV12-4 with TRBJ1-1; a weak D match, TRBD1 (5 bases). The CDR3 has 16 residues. V was pared by 7 bases and J by 1 base, with 19 bases between. The DNA of the CDR3 is TGTGCCAGCATCCAGAGGGGTGGGAAAGGGAACACTGAAGCTTTCTTT. Its protein product is CASIQRGGKGNTEAFF.

This clonotype was detected many times. The chain combines TRBV2 with TRBJ2-7; no firm D call. The CDR3 length is 13 residues. Trimming removed 4 bases from V and 3 bases from J, with 10 bases in between. The germline gives CDR1 SNHLY, CDR2 FYNNEI. The CDR3 region has the DNA TGTGCCAGCAGTGTATCCCCCTTCTACGAGCAGTACTTC. Translated, it gives CASSVSPFYEQYF.

In this sample, this clonotype turned up many times. This sequence joins TRBV12-3 or TRBV12-4 and TRBJ1-1, with 9 positions matching TRBD1. V shed 3 bases, J shed 5 bases, and the junction held 13 bases outside the gene matches. The CDR3 is 17 residues long. The DNA of the CDR3 is TGTGCCAGCAGTTTTGGACCCATGGGACAGGGAAGGACTGAAGCTTTCTTT. Its translation is CASSFGPMGQGRTEAFF.

The chain has TRBV3-1 and TRBJ2-7; tentatively, D is TRBD1 (6 bases). Germline V lookup: CDR1 LGHDT, CDR2 YNNKEL (reference sequence). This CDR3 contains 14 residues. V shed 0 bases and J shed 5 bases, with 11 bases lying between them. The CDR3 bases are TGTGCCAGCAGCCAAGATGGGGACAAGAACGAGCAGTACTTC. It encodes CASSQDGDKNEQYF.

The gene calls are TRBV6-9 and TRBJ1-1, with D maybe TRBD1 (5 bases). V lost 2 bases to trimming and J lost 8 bases, with 12 bases between them. CDR1 MNHGY and CDR2 SVAAGI come from the germline V gene. The length of the CDR3 is 13 residues. Written as DNA, the CDR3 is TGTGCCAGCAGTTATGTCGAAACAGGAGAAGCTTTCTTT. It codes for CASSYVETGEAFF.